This TCR beta chain originates from a study of response to subunit inactivated influenza vaccine. This clonotype was counted at least ten times. Its specificity is unknown. The CDR3 spans 14 residues. V shed 3 bases, J shed 3 bases, and the junction held 2 bases outside the gene matches. One entry per CDR3 protein results from TCRdb running MiXCR on the RT-PCR reads. The sample yields roughly 650,000 distinct CDR3 sequences, more than 15% seen once. General study findings and limits: After each seasonal influenza vaccination, few new T cells are recruited, the authors suggested.

The TCR comes from a man aged 50-59 years who received an inactivated influenza vaccine. Sequencing used PBMCs from blood, obtained approximately 13 days after vaccination. The genes are TRBV12-3 or TRBV12-4 and TRBJ2-4; 7 positions match TRBD1. As DNA, the CDR3 is TGTGCCAGCAGTTTGGGGACAGACAAAAACATTCAGTACTTC. Amino acids: CASSLGTDKNIQYF.